The 20 T cell receptor beta chains below all came from one sample that was sequenced in a study of OX40 agonist ivuxolimab in advanced cancers. Measured with immunoSEQ multiplex PCR; TCRdb has only the in-frame clones, and not every one. Of around 70,000 clones in the sample, just under 85% were seen once. The sequenced sample was CD4+ or CD8+ T cells sorted from blood, obtained in a trial of the OX40 agonist ivuxolimab. Every receptor here comes from an adult with an advanced solid tumor such as melanoma, head and neck, liver or kidney cancer.

The chain combines TRBV13 with TRBJ1-4; possible D gene TRBD1, 5 bases. CDR3 length: 14 amino acids. The V end lost 5 bases, the J end lost 3 bases, and 10 bases lay between the germline ends. Germline V CDR1 and CDR2: PRHDT, FYEKMQ (reference sequence). CDR3: CASSHGGSNEKLFF. DNA for the CDR3: TGTGCCAGCAGCCACGGGGGTTCTAATGAAAAACTGTTTTTT.

Turning to this clone: At one end, the junction sequence differs from germline, possibly due to a read error. The chain joins TRBV18 to TRBJ1-5; D unclear. CDR3 length: 15 amino acids. Germline-derived CDR1 and CDR2 are KGHSH and LQKENI. The CDR3 sequence is CASSVVPFGNQLQHF. The CDR3 nucleotides read TGTGCCAGCTCCGTGGTGCCCTTCGGCAATCAGCTCCAGCATTTT. The full variable domain, its missing parts supplied by reference TRBV18 and TRBJ1-5, is NAGVMQNPRHLVRRRGQEARLRCSPMKGHSHVYWYRQLPEEGLKFMVYLQKENIIDESGMPKERFSAEFPKEGPSILRIQQVVRGDSAAYFCASSVVPFGNQLQHFGDGTRLSIL.

The CDR3 DNA reads TGCGCCAGCAGCTTTGGGCAGGGGAACACCGGGGAGCTGTTTTTT. Its translation is CASSFGQGNTGELFF. The chain recombines TRBV5-1 with TRBJ2-2, with a possible D match to TRBD1 (5 bases). This CDR3 has 15 amino acids. With 2 bases removed from V and 1 base from J, the gap between germline ends came to 9 bases. Per the germline V gene, CDR1 is SGHRS and CDR2 is YFSETQ.

This chain joins TRBV19 and TRBJ2-5; the D gene could be TRBD1 or TRBD2 (5 bases each). V lost 5 bases and J lost 5, with 21 bases in between. Germline V CDR1 and CDR2: LNHDA, SQIVND (reference sequence). The length of the CDR3 is 16 residues. CDR3 region: CASSGDGTQLVETQYF. In DNA, the CDR3 is TGTGCCAGTAGTGGAGACGGGACCCAGCTCGTGGAGACCCAGTACTTC. The variable domain in full, completed from reference TRBV19 and TRBJ2-5, reads DGGITQSPKYLFRKEGQNVTLSCEQNLNHDAMYWYRQDPGQGLRLIYYSQIVNDFQKGDIAEGYSVSREKKESFPLTVTSAQKNPTAFYLCASSGDGTQLVETQYFGPGTRLLVL.

This chain connects TRBV7-2 to TRBJ2-7; 8 bases align to TRBD2. CDR1 is SGHTA, CDR2 FQGNSA, per germline. After removal of 0 bases from V and 3 bases from J, the junction contained 7 bases not matched to a gene. The CDR3 runs 16 residues. The CDR3 loop reads CASSLAGGLGHYEQYF. The DNA for the CDR3 is TGTGCCAGCAGCTTAGCAGGGGGACTAGGGCACTACGAGCAGTACTTC.

This sequence joins TRBV7-2 and TRBJ1-1; D unclear. Germline CDR1 reads SGHTA; CDR2 reads FQGNSA. Trimming removed 5 bases from V and 1 base from J, with 11 bases in between. This CDR3 region has 14 residues. The CDR3 coding sequence is TGTGCCAGCAGCGATAAGCTCAGGAACACTGAAGCTTTCTTT. It yields the protein CASSDKLRNTEAFF.

This chain links TRBV5-1 with TRBJ2-2; D perhaps matches TRBD2 (5 bases). The V end was cut by 4 bases, the J end by 2 bases, with 15 bases between. The germline V gene encodes CDR1 SGHRS and CDR2 YFSETQ. The CDR3 has 16 residues. CDR3 region: CASSPVGDENTGELFF. As DNA, the CDR3 is TGCGCCAGCAGCCCAGTCGGGGATGAAAACACCGGGGAGCTGTTTTTT.

This clone was found once. The chain links TRBV5-1 to TRBJ1-2, with TRBD1 as a possible D gene (5 bases). This CDR3 contains 13 residues. Trimming stripped 4 bases from V and 7 bases from J, with 14 bases between. Germline V CDR1 and CDR2: SGHRS, YFSETQ. The CDR3 protein is CASSNPDGGGYTF. For the CDR3, the DNA is TGCGCCAGCAGCAACCCCGACGGGGGTGGCTACACCTTC.

The gene calls are TRBV6-5 and TRBJ1-2; D not resolved. In germline, CDR1 is MNHEY, CDR2 SVGAGI. Deletions cut 6 bases from V and 3 bases from J, with 11 bases between. This CDR3 has 13 residues. The CDR3 DNA reads TGTGCCAGCAGGGCCGGGCGCGACTATGGCTACACCTTC. Translating gives CASRAGRDYGYTF.

Note on this clone: Other nucleotide sequences from this sample produce the same CDR3. The V call is TRBV4-3, the J call TRBJ2-7; a possible D gene is TRBD1 (6 bases). From germline, CDR1 is LGHNA and CDR2 YSLEER. Trimming cost V 2 bases and J 3 bases, with 11 bases left between them. This CDR3 region has 14 residues. The CDR3 loop is CASSQTGTYYEQYF. CDR3 sequence (DNA): TGCGCCAGCAGCCAAACCGGGACATACTACGAGCAGTACTTC.

The table lists this clone with a count of one. Germline and junction disagree at one end, which may indicate a read error. Other DNA variants within this sample encode the same CDR3. This chain uses TRBV4-3 with TRBJ2-3; TRBD1 agrees at 9 bases. Germline assignment: CDR1 LGHNA and CDR2 YSLEER. This CDR3 is built from 15 residues. The CDR3 sequence: CASSRTGGGGDTQYF. The CDR3 DNA follows: TGCGCTAGCAGTCGCACAGGGGGCGGGGGAGATACGCAGTATTTT.

This clone was recorded only once. This sequence joins TRBV21-1 and TRBJ1-1; the table's D call, TRBD1, has no DNA check behind it. TRBV21-1 is shown as a pseudogene. The CDR3 has 15 amino acids. For the CDR3, the DNA is TGTGCCAGCAGCAGCCCACAGGCGAATGGCACTGAAGCTTTCTTT. Translated, it gives CASSSPQANGTEAFF.

Points on this clone: At one end, the junction sequence differs from germline, possibly due to a read error. Other DNA variants within this sample encode the same CDR3. The chain links TRBV6-6 to TRBJ2-7, with 8 bases identical to TRBD2. The CDR3 sequence is 14 residues long. Per germline, CDR1 MNHNY and CDR2 SVGAGI (reference sequence). CDR3 coding DNA: TGCGCCAGCAGAACTAGCGGAGTCTCCTACGAGCAGTACTTC. It codes for CASRTSGVSYEQYF.

This chain connects TRBV4-1 to TRBJ1-6; 11 bases fit TRBD1. The CDR3 is 17 amino acids. V lost 1 base, J lost 7 bases, and 6 bases stayed unmatched. Germline CDR1 and CDR2: MGHRA and YSYEKL. The CDR3 nucleotides are TGCGCCAGCAGCCAAGCCCTCGGGACAGGGGGAAATTCACCCCTCCACTTT. Its protein product is CASSQALGTGGNSPLHF.

This clone has a handful of counts. The rearrangement uses TRBV7-9 and TRBJ1-4, with 7 nucleotides matching TRBD1. Germline V gene lookup returns CDR1 SEHNR and CDR2 FQNEAQ (reference sequence). V lost 3 bases, J lost 7 bases, and 5 bases stayed unmatched. The CDR3 loop spans 14 amino acids. The chain's CDR3 is CASSLMTGSEKLFF. DNA of the CDR3: TGTGCCAGCAGCTTGATGACAGGGTCTGAAAAACTGTTTTTT.

The rearrangement uses TRBV10-2 and TRBJ2-1, with TRBD2 identical over 10 bases. The CDR3 is 18 residues long. Germline V gene sequence: CDR1 WSHSY, CDR2 SAAADI. Unmatched junction bases numbered 16, after V lost 4 bases and J lost 7 bases. DNA for the CDR3: TGCGCCAGCAGTGGGTCCCGCGGGCTAGCGGGAGAAGGTAATGAGCAGTTCTTC. It specifies CASSGSRGLAGEGNEQFF.

The V and J genes are TRBV25-1 and TRBJ2-1; no clear D. CDR3 length: 16 residues. Trimming took 1 base from V and 1 from J, leaving 11 bases between them. CDR1 is MGHDK, CDR2 SYGVNS, per germline. CDR3 amino acids: CASSESTPRSYNEQFF. The CDR3, as DNA: TGTGCCAGCAGTGAATCGACCCCGAGGTCCTACAATGAGCAGTTCTTC.

The rearrangement uses TRBV5-1 and TRBJ2-2, with no clear D. The CDR3 has 16 amino acids. CDR1 is SGHRS, CDR2 YFSETQ, per germline. V was clipped by 0 bases and J by 0 bases, with 9 bases between them. CDR3 protein: CASSLGAGTNTGELFF. CDR3 DNA sequence: TGCGCCAGCAGCTTGGGGGCAGGTACGAACACCGGGGAGCTGTTTTTT.

This sequence joins TRBV19 and TRBJ1-5; tentative D call: TRBD1 (6 bases). Germline lookup yields CDR1 LNHDA and CDR2 SQIVND (reference sequence). The CDR3 covers 18 residues. V shed 0 bases and J shed 3 bases, with 18 bases lying between them. CDR3 protein: CASSIDEKGTPHNQPQHF. The CDR3 region has the DNA TGTGCCAGTAGTATAGATGAGAAAGGGACACCACACAATCAGCCCCAGCATTTT.

This clone occurred a few times. The chain recombines TRBV28 with TRBJ2-7; possible D gene TRBD2, 6 bases. From germline, CDR1 is MDHEN and CDR2 SYDVKM. This CDR3 is built from 14 residues. The germline V and J ends were trimmed by 6 bases and 3 bases, with 15 bases remaining between them. CDR3 coding DNA: TGTGCCAGCAGCCTCGGGACGGACTACTACGAGCAGTACGTC. Residues: CASSLGTDYYEQYV.